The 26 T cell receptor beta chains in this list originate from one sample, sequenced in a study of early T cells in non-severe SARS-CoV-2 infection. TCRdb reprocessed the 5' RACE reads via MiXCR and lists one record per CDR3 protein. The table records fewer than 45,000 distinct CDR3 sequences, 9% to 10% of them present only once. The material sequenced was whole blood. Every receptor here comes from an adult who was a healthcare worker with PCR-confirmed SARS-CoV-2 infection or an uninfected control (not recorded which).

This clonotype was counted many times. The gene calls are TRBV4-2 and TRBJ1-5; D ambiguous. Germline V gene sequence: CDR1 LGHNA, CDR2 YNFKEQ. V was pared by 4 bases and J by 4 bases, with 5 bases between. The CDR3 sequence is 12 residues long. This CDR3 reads CASSRGNQPQHF. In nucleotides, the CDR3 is TGTGCCAGCAGCCGTGGAAATCAGCCCCAGCATTTT.

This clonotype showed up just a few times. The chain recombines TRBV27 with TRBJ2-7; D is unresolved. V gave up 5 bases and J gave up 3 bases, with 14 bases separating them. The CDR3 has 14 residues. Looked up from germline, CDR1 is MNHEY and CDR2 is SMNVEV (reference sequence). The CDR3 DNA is TGTGCCAGCAGTCGCCCGGGCCGCCTCTACGAGCAGTACTTC. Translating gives CASSRPGRLYEQYF.

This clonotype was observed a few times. The CDR3 loop reads CASSRQGVTDTQYF. The CDR3 region has the DNA TGTGCCAGTAGTCGGCAGGGGGTCACAGATACGCAGTATTTT. This chain connects TRBV19 to TRBJ2-3, with 7 bases fitting TRBD1. This CDR3 has 14 amino acids. Germline V gene sequence: CDR1 LNHDA, CDR2 SQIVND (reference sequence). V shed 5 bases and J 2 bases; nucleotides not matched to a gene: 4. Complete variable domain (other parts from reference TRBV19 and TRBJ2-3): DGGITQSPKYLFRKEGQNVTLSCEQNLNHDAMYWYRQDPGQGLRLIYYSQIVNDFQKGDIAEGYSVSREKKESFPLTVTSAQKNPTAFYLCASSRQGVTDTQYFGPGTRLTVL.

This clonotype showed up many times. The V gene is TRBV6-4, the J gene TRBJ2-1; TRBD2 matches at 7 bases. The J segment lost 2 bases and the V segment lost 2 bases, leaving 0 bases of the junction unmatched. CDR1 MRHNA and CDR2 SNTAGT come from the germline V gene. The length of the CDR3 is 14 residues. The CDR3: CASSDGGAYNEQFF. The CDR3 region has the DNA TGTGCCAGCAGTGACGGGGGGGCCTACAATGAGCAGTTCTTC.

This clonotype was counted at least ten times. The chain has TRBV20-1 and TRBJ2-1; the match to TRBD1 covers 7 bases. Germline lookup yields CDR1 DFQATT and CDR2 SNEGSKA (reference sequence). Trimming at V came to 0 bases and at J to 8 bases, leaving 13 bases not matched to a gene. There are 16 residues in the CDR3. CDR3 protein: CSARDRLRGGLDEQFF. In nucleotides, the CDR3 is TGCAGTGCTAGAGACCGGCTGAGAGGGGGCCTGGATGAGCAGTTCTTC.

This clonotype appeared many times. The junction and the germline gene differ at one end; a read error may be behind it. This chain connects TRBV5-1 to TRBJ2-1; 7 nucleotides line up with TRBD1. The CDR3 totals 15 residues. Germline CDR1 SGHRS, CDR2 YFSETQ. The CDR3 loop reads CVSSLGTASYNEQFF. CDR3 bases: TGCGTCAGCAGCTTGGGGACAGCCTCCTACAATGAGCAGTTCTTC.

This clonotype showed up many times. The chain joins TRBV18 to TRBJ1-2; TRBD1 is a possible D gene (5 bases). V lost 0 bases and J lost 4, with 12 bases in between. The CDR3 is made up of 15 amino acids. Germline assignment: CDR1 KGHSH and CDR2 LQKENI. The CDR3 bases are TGTGCCAGCTCACCACCGGCGGGGCCGGGCTATGGCTACACCTTC. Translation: CASSPPAGPGYGYTF. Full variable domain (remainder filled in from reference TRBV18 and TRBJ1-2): NAGVMQNPRHLVRRRGQEARLRCSPMKGHSHVYWYRQLPEEGLKFMVYLQKENIIDESGMPKERFSAEFPKEGPSILRIQQVVRGDSAAYFCASSPPAGPGYGYTFGSGTRLTVV.

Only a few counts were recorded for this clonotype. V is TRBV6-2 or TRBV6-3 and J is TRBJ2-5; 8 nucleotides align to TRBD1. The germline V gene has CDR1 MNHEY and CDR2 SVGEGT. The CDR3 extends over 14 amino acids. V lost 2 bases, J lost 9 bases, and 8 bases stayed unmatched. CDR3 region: CASSYGGQAMAQYF. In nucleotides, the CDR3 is TGTGCCAGCAGTTACGGGGGACAGGCGATGGCCCAGTACTTC.

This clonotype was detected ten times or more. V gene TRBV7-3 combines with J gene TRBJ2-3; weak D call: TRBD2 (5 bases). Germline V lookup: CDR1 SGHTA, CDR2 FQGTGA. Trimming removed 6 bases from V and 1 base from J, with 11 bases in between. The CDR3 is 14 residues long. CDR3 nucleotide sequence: TGTGCCAGCAGTTCAAAGGAGGGCACAGATACGCAGTATTTT. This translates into CASSSKEGTDTQYF.

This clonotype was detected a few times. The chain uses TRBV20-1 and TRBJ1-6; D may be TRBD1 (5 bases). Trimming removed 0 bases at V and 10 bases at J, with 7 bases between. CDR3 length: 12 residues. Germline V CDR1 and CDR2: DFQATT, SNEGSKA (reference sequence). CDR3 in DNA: TGCAGTGCTAGAGAGAGGGGCTCACCCCTCCACTTT. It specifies CSARERGSPLHF.

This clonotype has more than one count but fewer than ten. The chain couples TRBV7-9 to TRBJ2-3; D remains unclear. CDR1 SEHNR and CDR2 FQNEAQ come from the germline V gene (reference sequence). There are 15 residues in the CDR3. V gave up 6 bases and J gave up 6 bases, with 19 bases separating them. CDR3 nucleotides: TGTGCCAGCAGTCATACCGAGCCCATTAGGGATACGCAGTATTTT. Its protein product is CASSHTEPIRDTQYF.

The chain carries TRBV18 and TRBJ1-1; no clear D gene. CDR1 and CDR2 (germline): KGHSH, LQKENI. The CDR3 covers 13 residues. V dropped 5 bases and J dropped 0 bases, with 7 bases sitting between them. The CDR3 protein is CASSAGVNTEAFF. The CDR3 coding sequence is TGTGCCAGCTCAGCTGGGGTGAACACTGAAGCTTTCTTT. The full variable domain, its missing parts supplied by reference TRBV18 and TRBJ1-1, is NAGVMQNPRHLVRRRGQEARLRCSPMKGHSHVYWYRQLPEEGLKFMVYLQKENIIDESGMPKERFSAEFPKEGPSILRIQQVVRGDSAAYFCASSAGVNTEAFFGQGTRLTVV.

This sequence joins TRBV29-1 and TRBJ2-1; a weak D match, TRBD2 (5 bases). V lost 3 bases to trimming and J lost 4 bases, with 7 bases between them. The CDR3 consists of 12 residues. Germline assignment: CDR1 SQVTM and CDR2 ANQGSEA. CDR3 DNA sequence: TGCAGCGTTGACGGGAAATACAATGAGCAGTTCTTC. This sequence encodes CSVDGKYNEQFF.

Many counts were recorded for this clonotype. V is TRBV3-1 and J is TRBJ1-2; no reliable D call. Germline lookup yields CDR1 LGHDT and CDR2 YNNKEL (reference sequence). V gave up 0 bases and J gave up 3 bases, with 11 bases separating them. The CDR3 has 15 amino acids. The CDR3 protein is CASSQDIGGYYGYTF. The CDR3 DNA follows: TGTGCCAGCAGCCAAGATATAGGCGGATACTATGGCTACACCTTC.

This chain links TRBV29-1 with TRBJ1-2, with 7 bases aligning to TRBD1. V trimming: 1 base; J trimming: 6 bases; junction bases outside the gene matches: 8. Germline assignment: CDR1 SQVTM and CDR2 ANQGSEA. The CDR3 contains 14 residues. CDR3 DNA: TGCAGCGTTGAAGGACCCGGGACAGTCAATGGCTACACCTTC. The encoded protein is CSVEGPGTVNGYTF. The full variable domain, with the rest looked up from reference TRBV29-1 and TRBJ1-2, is SAVISQKPSRDICQRGTSLTIQCQVDSQVTMMFWYRQQPGQSLTLIATANQGSEATYESGFVIDKFPISRPNLTFSTLTVSNMSPEDSSIYLCSVEGPGTVNGYTFGSGTRLTVV.

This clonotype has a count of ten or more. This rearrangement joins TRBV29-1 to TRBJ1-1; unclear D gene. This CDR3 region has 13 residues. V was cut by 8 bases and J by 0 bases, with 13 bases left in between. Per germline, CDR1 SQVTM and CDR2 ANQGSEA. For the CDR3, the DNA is TGCAGCCTCTTAAGGGAATTGAACACTGAAGCTTTCTTT. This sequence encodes CSLLRELNTEAFF.

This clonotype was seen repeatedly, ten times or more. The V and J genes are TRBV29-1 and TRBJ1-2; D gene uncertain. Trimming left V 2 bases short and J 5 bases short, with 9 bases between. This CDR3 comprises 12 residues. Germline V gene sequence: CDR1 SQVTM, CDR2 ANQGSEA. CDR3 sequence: CSVESGSYGYTF. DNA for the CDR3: TGCAGCGTTGAAAGCGGGTCGTATGGCTACACCTTC.

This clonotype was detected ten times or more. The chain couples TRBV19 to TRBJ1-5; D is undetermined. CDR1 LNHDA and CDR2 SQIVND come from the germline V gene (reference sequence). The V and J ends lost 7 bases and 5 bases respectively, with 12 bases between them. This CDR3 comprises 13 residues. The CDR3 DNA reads TGTGCCAGTACCCCCCGGGCGGATCAGCCCCAGCATTTT. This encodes CASTPRADQPQHF.

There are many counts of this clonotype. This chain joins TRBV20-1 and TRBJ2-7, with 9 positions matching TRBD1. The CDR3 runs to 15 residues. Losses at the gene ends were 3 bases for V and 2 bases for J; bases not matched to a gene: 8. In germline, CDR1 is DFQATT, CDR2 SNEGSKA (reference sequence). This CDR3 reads CSASDRTGAAYEQYF. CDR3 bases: TGCAGTGCTAGTGACAGGACAGGGGCAGCCTACGAGCAGTACTTC.

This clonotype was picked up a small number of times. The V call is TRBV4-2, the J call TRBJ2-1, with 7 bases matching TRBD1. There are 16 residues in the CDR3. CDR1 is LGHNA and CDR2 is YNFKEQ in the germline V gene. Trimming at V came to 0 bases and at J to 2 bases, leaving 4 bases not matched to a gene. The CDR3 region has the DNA TGTGCCAGCAGCCAAGATGGGCAGGGGGCCTACAATGAGCAGTTCTTC. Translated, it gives CASSQDGQGAYNEQFF.

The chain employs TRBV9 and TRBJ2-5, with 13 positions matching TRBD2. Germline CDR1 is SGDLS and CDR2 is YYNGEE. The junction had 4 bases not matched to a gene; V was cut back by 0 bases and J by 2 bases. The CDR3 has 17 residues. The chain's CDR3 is CASSVGLAGGHQETQYF. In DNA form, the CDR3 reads TGTGCCAGCAGCGTAGGACTAGCGGGGGGCCATCAAGAGACCCAGTACTTC.

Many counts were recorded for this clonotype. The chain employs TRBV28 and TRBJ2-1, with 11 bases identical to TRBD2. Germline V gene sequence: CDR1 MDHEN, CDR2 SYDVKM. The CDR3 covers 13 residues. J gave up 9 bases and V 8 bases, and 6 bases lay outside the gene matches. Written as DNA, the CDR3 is TGTGCCAGCTTAGCGGGGGGGCCAAGTGAGCAGTTCTTC. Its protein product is CASLAGGPSEQFF.

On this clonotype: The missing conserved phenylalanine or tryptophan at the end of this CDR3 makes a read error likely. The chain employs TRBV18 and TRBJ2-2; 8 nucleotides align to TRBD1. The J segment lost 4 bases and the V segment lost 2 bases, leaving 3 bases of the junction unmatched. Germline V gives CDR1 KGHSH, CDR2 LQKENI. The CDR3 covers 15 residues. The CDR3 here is CASSPGDRGTGELFL. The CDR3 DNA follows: TGTGCCAGCTCACCAGGCGACAGGGGCACCGGGGAGCTGTTTCTT.

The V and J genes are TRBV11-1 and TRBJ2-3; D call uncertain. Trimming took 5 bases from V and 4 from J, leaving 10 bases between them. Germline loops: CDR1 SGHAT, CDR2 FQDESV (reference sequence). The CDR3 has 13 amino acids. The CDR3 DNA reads TGTGCCAGCAGCCGTGATGGGGCAGATACGCAGTATTTT. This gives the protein CASSRDGADTQYF.

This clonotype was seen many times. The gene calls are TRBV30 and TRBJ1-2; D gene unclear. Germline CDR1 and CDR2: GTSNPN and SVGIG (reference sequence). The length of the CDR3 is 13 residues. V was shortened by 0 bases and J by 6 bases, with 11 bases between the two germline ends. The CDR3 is CAWSVGQLDGYTF. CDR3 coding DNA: TGTGCCTGGAGTGTAGGCCAATTGGATGGCTACACCTTC.

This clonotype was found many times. The CDR3 loop reads CASSWDQNQPQHF. DNA of the CDR3: TGTGCCAGCAGCTGGGACCAAAATCAGCCCCAGCATTTT. V gene TRBV6-5 combines with J gene TRBJ1-5; D is perhaps TRBD1 (5 bases). The CDR3 totals 13 residues. V lost 6 bases and J lost 4, with 10 bases in between. The germline V gene has CDR1 MNHEY and CDR2 SVGAGI.